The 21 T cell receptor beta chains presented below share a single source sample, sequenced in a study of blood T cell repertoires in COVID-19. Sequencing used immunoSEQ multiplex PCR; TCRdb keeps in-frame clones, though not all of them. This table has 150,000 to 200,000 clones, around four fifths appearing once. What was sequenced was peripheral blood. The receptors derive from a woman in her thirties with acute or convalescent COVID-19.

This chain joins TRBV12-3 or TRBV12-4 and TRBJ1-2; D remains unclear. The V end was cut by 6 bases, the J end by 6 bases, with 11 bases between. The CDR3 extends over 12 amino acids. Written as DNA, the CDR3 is TGTGCCAGCAGCCGAGGCGGGGATGGCTACACCTTC. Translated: CASSRGGDGYTF.

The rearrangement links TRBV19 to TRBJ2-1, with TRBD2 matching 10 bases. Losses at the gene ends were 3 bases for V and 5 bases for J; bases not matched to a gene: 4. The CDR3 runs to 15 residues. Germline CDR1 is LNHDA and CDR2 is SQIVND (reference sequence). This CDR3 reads CASSMKRGGHNEQFF. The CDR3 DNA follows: TGTGCCAGTAGTATGAAGCGGGGGGGCCACAATGAGCAGTTCTTC.

The CDR3 DNA is TGTGCCAGCAGCCCGGGACAGGGGCTCGCGCCAGATACGCAGTATTTT. Its protein is CASSPGQGLAPDTQYF. The V call is TRBV4-2, the J call TRBJ2-3, with 10 bases matching TRBD1. From germline, CDR1 is LGHNA and CDR2 YNFKEQ. This CDR3 contains 16 residues. J lost 4 bases, V lost 4 bases, and 8 bases had no gene match.

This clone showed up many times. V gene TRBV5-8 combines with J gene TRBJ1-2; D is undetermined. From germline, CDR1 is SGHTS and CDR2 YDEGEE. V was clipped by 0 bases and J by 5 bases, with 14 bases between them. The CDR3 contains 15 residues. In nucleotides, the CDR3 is TGTGCCAGCAGCTTGGCCAGGTACAGCCGATATGGCTACACCTTC. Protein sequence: CASSLARYSRYGYTF.

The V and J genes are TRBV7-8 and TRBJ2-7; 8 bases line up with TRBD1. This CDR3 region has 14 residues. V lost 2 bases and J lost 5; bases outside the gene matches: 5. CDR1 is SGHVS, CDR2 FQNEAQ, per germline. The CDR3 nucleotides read TGTGCCAGCAGCTTATCCCAGGGGGCGAACGAGCAGTACTTC. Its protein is CASSLSQGANEQYF.

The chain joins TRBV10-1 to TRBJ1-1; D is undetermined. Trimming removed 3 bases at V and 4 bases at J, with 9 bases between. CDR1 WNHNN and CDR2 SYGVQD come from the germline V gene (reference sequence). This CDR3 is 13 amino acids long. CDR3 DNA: TGCGCCAGCAGTGACACAGATATCACTGAAGCTTTCTTT. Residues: CASSDTDITEAFF.

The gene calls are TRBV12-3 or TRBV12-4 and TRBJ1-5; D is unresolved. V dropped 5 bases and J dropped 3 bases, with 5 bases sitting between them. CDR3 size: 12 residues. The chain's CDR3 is CASSILNQPQHF. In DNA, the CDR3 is TGTGCCAGCAGTATCCTCAATCAGCCCCAGCATTTT.

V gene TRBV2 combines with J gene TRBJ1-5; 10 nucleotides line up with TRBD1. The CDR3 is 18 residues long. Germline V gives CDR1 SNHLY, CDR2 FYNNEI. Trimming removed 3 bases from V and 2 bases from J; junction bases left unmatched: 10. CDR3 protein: CASSERTGGSLGNQPQHF. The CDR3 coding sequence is TGTGCCAGCAGTGAGAGGACAGGGGGATCTTTGGGCAATCAGCCCCAGCATTTT.

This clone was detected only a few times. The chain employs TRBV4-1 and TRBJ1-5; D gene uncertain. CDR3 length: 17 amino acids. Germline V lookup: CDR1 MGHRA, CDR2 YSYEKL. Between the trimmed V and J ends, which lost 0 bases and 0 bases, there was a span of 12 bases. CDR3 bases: TGCGCCAGCAGCCAAGATCCGGGATTGCTTAGCAATCAGCCCCAGCATTTT. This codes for CASSQDPGLLSNQPQHF.

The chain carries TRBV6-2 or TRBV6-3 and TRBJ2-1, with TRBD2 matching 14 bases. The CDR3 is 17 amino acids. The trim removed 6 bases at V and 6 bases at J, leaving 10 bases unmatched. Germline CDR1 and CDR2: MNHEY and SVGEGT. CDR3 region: CASSSGLAGVLRNEQFF. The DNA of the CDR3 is TGTGCCAGCAGCTCGGGACTAGCGGGAGTTCTCCGCAATGAGCAGTTCTTC.

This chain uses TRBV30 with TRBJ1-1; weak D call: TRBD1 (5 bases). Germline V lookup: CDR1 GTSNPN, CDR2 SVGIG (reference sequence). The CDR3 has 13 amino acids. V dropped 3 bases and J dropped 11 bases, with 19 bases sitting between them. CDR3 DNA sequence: TGTGCCTGGAGCAATGGGGGGACTCTTGCGGCTTTCTTT. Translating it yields CAWSNGGTLAAFF.

CDR3 sequence: CASSPNRQPQHF. CDR3 nucleotides: TGTGCCAGCAGCCCGAATCGGCAGCCCCAGCATTTT. This chain links TRBV28 with TRBJ1-5; no firm D call. Trimming left V 6 bases short and J 7 bases short, with 10 bases between. The CDR3 spans 12 residues. CDR1 is MDHEN, CDR2 SYDVKM, per germline.

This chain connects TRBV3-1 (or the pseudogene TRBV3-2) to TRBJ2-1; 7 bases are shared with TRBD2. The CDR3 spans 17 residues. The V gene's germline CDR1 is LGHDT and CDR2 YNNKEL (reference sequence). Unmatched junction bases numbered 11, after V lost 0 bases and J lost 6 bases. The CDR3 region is CASSQDLWGTTFNEQFF. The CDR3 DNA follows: TGTGCCAGCAGCCAAGATCTTTGGGGGACTACCTTCAATGAGCAGTTCTTC.

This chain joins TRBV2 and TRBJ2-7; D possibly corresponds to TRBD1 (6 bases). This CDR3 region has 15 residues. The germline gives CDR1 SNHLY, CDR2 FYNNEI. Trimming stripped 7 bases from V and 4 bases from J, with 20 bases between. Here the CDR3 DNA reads TGTGCCAGCATTCCCCCCGTGGGACACTCGTACGAGCAGTACTTC. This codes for CASIPPVGHSYEQYF.

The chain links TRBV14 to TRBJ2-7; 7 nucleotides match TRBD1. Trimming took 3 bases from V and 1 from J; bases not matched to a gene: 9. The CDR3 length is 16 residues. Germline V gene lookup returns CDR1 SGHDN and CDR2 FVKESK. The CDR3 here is CASSQTGTARSYEQYF. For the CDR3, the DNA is TGTGCCAGCAGCCAGACCGGGACAGCAAGGTCCTACGAGCAGTACTTC.

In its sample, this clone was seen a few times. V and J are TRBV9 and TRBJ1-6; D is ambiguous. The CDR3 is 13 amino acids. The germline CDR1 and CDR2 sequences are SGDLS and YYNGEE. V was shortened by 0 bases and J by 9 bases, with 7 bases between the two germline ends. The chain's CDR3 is CASSVDSISPLHF. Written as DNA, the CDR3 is TGTGCCAGCAGCGTAGACTCCATTTCACCCCTCCACTTT.

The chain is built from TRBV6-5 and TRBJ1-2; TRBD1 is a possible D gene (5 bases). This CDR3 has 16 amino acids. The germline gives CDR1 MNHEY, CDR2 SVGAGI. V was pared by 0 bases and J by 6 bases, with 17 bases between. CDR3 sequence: CASSYSKGREYDGYTF. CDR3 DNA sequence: TGTGCCAGCAGTTACTCGAAGGGCAGGGAATACGATGGCTACACCTTC.

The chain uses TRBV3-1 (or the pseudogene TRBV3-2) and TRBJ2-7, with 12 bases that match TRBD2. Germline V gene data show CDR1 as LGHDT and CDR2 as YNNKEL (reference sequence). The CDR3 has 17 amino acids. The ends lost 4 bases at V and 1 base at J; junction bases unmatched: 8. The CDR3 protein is CASSLLAGGLSSYEQYF. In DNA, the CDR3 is TGTGCCAGCAGCCTTCTAGCGGGAGGGCTATCATCCTACGAGCAGTACTTC.

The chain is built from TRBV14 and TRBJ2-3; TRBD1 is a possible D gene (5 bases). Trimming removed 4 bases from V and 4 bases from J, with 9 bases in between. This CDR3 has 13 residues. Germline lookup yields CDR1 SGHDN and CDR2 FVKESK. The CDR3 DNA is TGTGCCAGCAGCCCAGCCAGGGCAGATACGCAGTATTTT. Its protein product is CASSPARADTQYF.

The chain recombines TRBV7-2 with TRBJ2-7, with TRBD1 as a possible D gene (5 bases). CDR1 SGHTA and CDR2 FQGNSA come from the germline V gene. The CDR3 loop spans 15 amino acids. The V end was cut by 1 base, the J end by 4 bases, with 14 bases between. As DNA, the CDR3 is TGTGCCAGCAGCTTAGGGGGCGCAGGGCCTTACGAGCAGTACTTC. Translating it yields CASSLGGAGPYEQYF.

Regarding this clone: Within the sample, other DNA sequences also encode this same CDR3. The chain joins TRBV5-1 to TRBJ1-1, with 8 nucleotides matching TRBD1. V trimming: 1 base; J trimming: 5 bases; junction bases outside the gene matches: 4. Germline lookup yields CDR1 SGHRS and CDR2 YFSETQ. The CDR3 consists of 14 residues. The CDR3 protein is CASSLSGGRTEAFF. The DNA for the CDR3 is TGCGCCAGCAGCTTGTCAGGGGGCAGGACTGAAGCTTTCTTT.